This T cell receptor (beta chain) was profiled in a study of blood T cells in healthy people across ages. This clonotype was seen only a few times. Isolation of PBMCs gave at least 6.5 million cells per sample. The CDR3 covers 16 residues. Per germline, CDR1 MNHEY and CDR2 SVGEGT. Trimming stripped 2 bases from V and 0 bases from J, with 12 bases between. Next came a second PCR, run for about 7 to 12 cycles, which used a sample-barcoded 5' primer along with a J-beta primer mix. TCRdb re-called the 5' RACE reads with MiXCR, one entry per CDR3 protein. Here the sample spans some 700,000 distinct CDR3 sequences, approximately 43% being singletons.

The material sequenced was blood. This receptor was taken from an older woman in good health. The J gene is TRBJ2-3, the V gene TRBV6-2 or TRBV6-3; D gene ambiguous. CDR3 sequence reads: CASSYRGRSSTDTQYF. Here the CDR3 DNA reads TGTGCCAGCAGTTACCGAGGACGGTCTAGCACAGATACGCAGTATTTT.